The 2 T cell receptor beta chains below all came from one sample that was sequenced in a study of shared clonotypes between healthy human individuals. The assay was immunoSEQ multiplex PCR, and TCRdb's table has in-frame clones only and misses some. The repertoire holds some 490,000 clones, with approximately 78% as singletons. Sequencing used PBMCs. Receptors were obtained from a middle-aged woman in good health. Some clones in this sample may be carry-over from other donors' samples.

The gene calls are TRBV27 and TRBJ2-3, with TRBD1 matching over 7 bases. Germline V gene data show CDR1 as MNHEY and CDR2 as SMNVEV (reference sequence). CDR3 length equals 16 residues. With V trimmed by 4 bases and J by 0 bases, 7 bases remained unmatched. Here the CDR3 DNA reads TGTGCCAGCAGTTCACACCGGGACAGTAGCACAGATACGCAGTATTTT. Translation: CASSSHRDSSTDTQYF.

This chain uses TRBV27 with TRBJ1-6, with D maybe TRBD1 (5 bases). V gave up 2 bases and J gave up 4 bases, with 9 bases separating them. Germline assignment: CDR1 MNHEY and CDR2 SMNVEV (reference sequence). CDR3 length: 15 residues. CDR3 nucleotide sequence: TGTGCCAGCAGTTTAAAGCGGGGGTATAATTCACCCCTCCACTTT. This translates into CASSLKRGYNSPLHF.